Reported below is one T cell receptor (beta chain). Antigen unknown. The V segment lost 4 bases and the J segment 13 bases; nucleotides outside the gene matches: 23. Germline V gene sequence: CDR1 LGHNA, CDR2 YNFKEQ. The CDR3 spans 17 residues. Extraction of RNA together with DNA used about 17-34 mg of unsorted bulk tissue. Every tumor yielded five separate sampled regions. The data are from a study of tumor-infiltrating lymphocytes in primary liver carcinoma. Study-level information: Samples returned roughly 3.65 to 7.5 million productive TCRbeta reads, a yield that was similar across tissue types. Broader study findings: Tumor region pairs overlapped more than did tumor-adjacent and tumor-blood pairs.

TCR beta cDNA was reverse-transcribed from 500 ng of total RNA. The reaction used a constant-region primer and ProtoScript II reverse transcriptase. TCR beta libraries came from three nested multiplex PCR rounds using slightly modified ARM-PCR. Forward primers for TRBV1-TRBV30 and a C-beta reverse primer served the first two PCR rounds, at around 9 cycles each. TCRdb reprocessed the multiplex PCR reads via MiXCR and lists one record per CDR3 protein. The sample includes about 59,000 distinct CDR3 sequences, about three quarters seen only once; the top ten take roughly three fifths. The receptor's source is a man in his forties with primary liver carcinoma and hepatitis B virus infection. The sequenced material came from liver tumor tissue from sampling region 2. Subset here: tumor region T2, inferior pole. This chain links TRBV4-2 with TRBJ2-7, with 9 positions matching TRBD1. The DNA for the CDR3 is TGTGCCAGCAGCCTAGATAGGCTCGAGACAGGGGGATGGGAACAATACTTC. Translating gives CASSLDRLETGGWEQYF.